A single T cell receptor (beta chain) is shown here with its context. Its antigen remains unidentified. TCRdb's table, derived via immunoSEQ multiplex PCR, lists solely in-frame clones and lacks some. The profile covers 50,000 to 65,000 clones, with 80% to 85% appearing a single time and over 10% taken by the ten largest. This record belongs to a study of OX40 agonist ivuxolimab in advanced cancers. Study-wide points: Expanded peripheral T-cell antigen specificity went undetermined. Also showing low normalized T-cell clonal expansion were some of the nonresponders. Clonal expansion was seen in CD4+ and CD8+ blood T cells by week 6 at 0.1 to 3.0 mg/kg. Averaged across samples, CD8+ T cells carried more expanded clones than CD4+ did.

The CDR3 length is 19 residues. The trim removed 5 bases at V and 3 bases at J, leaving 18 bases unmatched. CDR1 is SQVTM and CDR2 is ANQGSEA in the germline V gene. The rearrangement joins TRBV29-1 to TRBJ2-6, with TRBD1 identical over 8 bases. The TCR comes from an adult with an advanced solid tumor such as melanoma, head and neck, liver or kidney cancer. The specimen was CD4+ or CD8+ T cells sorted from blood, collected in a trial of the OX40 agonist ivuxolimab. The CDR3: CSVKSRRGRGLSGANVLTF. The CDR3, as DNA: TGCAGCGTTAAGTCCCGTCGGGGCAGGGGGCTAAGTGGGGCCAACGTCCTGACTTTC.